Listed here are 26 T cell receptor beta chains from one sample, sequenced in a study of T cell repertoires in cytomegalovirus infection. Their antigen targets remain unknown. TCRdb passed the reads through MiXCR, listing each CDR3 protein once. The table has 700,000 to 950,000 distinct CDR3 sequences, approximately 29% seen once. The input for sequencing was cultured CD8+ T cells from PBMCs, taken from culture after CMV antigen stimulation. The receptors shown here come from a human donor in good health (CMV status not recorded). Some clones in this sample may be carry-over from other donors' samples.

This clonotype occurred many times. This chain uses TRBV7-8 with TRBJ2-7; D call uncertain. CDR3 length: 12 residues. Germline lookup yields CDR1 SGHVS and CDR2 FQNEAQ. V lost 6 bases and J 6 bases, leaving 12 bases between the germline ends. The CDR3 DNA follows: TGTGCCAGCAGTAAGGACGGAGCCGAGCAGTACTTC. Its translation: CASSKDGAEQYF.

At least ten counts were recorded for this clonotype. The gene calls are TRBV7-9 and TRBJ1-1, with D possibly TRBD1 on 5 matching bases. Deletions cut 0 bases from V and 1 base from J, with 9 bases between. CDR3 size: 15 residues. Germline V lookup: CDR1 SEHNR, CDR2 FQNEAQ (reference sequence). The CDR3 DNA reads TGTGCCAGCAGCTTAGCGGGGACCGAGAACACTGAAGCTTTCTTT. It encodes CASSLAGTENTEAFF.

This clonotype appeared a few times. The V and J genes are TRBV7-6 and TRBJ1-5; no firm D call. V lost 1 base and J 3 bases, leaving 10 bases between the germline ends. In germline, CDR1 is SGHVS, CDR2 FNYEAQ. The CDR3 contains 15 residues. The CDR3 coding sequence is TGTGCCAGCAGCTTAGGTGGCAGCCTCAATCAGCCCCAGCATTTT. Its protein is CASSLGGSLNQPQHF.

The CDR3 DNA follows: TGTGCCAGCAGCTTACTACACGACAGGGAACCCCTCCACTTT. The encoded protein is CASSLLHDREPLHF. The chain has TRBV7-6 and TRBJ1-6, with 7 positions matching TRBD1. Trimming took 2 bases from V and 12 from J; bases not matched to a gene: 7. This CDR3 is built from 14 residues. Germline V gene sequence: CDR1 SGHVS, CDR2 FNYEAQ.

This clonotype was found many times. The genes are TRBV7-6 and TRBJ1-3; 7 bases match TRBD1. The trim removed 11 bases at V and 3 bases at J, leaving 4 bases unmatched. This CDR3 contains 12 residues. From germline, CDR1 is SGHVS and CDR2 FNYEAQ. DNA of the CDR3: TGTGCCGGAGGGGGCTTTGGAAACACCATATATTTT. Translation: CAGGGFGNTIYF.

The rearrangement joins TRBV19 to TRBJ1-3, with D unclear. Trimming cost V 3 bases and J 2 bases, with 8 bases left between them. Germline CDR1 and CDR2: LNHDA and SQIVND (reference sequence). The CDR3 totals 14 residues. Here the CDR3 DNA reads TGTGCCAGTAGTATTGGAGTTCCTGGAAACACCATATATTTT. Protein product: CASSIGVPGNTIYF.

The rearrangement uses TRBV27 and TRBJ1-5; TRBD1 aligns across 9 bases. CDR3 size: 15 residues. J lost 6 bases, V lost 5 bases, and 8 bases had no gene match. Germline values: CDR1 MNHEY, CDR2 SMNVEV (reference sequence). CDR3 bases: TGTGCCAGCAGTACTCAACAGGGGGCGAGTCAGCCCCAGCATTTT. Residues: CASSTQQGASQPQHF.

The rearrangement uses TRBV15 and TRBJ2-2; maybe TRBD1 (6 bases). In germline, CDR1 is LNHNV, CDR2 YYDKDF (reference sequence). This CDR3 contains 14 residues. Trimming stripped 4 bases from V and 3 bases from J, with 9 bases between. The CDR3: CATSKYRDTGELFF. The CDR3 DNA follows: TGTGCCACCAGCAAATACAGGGACACCGGGGAGCTGTTTTTT. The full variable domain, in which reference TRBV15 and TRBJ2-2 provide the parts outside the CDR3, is DAMVIQNPRYQVTQFGKPVTLSCSQTLNHNVMYWYQQKSSQAPKLLFHYYDKDFNNEADTPDNFQSRRPNTSFCFLDIRSPGLGDTAMYLCATSKYRDTGELFFGEGSRLTVL.

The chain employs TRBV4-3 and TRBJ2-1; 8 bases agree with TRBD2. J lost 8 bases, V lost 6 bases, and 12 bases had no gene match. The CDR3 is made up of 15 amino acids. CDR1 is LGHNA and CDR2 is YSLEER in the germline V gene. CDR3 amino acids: CASRQTRGVDDEQFF. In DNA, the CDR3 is TGCGCCAGCAGACAGACGCGGGGGGTCGATGATGAGCAGTTCTTC.

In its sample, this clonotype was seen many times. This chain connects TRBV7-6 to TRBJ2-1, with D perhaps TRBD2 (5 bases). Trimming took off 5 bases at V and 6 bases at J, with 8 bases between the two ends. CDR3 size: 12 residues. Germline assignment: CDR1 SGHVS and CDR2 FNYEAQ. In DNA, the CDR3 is TGTGCCAGCAGCCAGGCGGGCAATGAGCAGTTCTTC. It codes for CASSQAGNEQFF. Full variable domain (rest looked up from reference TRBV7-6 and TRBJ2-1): GAGVSQSPRYKVTKRGQDVALRCDPISGHVSLYWYRQALGQGPEFLTYFNYEAQQDKSGLPNDRFSAERPEGSISTLTIQRTEQRDSAMYRCASSQAGNEQFFGPGTRLTVL.

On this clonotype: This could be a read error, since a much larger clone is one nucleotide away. The CDR3 spells CASSLWERGEDTQYF. As DNA, the CDR3 is TGTGCCAGCAGCTTATGGGAGCGGGGGGAAGATACGCAGTATTTT. V and J are TRBV11-2 and TRBJ2-3, with TRBD2 matching 9 bases. The CDR3 is 15 amino acids. Germline V gene lookup returns CDR1 SGHAT and CDR2 FQNNGV. V lost 2 bases, J lost 5 bases, and 5 bases stayed unmatched.

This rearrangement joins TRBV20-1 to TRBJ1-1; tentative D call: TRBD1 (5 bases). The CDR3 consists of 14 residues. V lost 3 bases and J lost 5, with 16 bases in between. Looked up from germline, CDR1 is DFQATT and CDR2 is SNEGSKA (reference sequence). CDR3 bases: TGCAGTGCTAGCGAGGGGCTGGGAAGGACTGAAGCTTTCTTT. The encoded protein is CSASEGLGRTEAFF.

The chain's CDR3 is CASSSDREALDTQYF. The DNA of the CDR3 is TGTGCCAGCAGCTCGGACAGGGAGGCCCTGGATACGCAGTATTTT. The chain joins TRBV7-9 to TRBJ2-3; the match to TRBD1 covers 8 bases. V was pared by 4 bases and J by 6 bases, with 9 bases of the junction left unmatched. Germline CDR1 SEHNR, CDR2 FQNEAQ (reference sequence). The CDR3 runs to 15 residues.

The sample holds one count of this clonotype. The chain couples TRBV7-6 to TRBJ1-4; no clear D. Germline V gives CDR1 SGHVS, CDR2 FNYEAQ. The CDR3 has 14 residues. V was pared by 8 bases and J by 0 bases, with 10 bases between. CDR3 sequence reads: CASGLYATNEKLFF. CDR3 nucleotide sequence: TGTGCCAGCGGCCTCTATGCAACTAATGAAAAACTGTTTTTT. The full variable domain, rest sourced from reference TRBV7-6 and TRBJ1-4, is GAGVSQSPRYKVTKRGQDVALRCDPISGHVSLYWYRQALGQGPEFLTYFNYEAQQDKSGLPNDRFSAERPEGSISTLTIQRTEQRDSAMYRCASGLYATNEKLFFGSGTQLSVL.

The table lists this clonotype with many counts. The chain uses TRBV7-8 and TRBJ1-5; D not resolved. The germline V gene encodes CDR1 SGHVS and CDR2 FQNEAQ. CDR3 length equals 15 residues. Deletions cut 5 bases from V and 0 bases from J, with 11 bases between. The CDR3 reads CASSPDHDSNQPQHF. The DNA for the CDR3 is TGTGCCAGCAGCCCCGACCATGATAGCAATCAGCCCCAGCATTTT.

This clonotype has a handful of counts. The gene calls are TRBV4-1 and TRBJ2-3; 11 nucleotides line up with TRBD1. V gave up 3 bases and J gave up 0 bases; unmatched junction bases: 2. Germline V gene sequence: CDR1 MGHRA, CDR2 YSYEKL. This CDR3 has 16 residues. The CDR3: CASSHRDRGSTDTQYF. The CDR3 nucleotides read TGCGCCAGCAGCCACCGGGACAGGGGGAGCACAGATACGCAGTATTTT.

The CDR3 region is CASSVAGGGQYF. The DNA of the CDR3 is TGTGCCAGCAGCGTAGCAGGGGGCGGTCAGTACTTC. V and J are TRBV9 and TRBJ2-4; TRBD1 agrees at 8 bases. Germline values: CDR1 SGDLS, CDR2 YYNGEE. J lost 12 bases, V lost 0 bases, and 2 bases had no gene match. There are 12 residues in the CDR3.

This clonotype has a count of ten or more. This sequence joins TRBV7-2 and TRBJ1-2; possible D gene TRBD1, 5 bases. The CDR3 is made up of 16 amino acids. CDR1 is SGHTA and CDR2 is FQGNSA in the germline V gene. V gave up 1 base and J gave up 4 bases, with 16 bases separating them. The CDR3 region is CASSLVRAPSGYGYTF. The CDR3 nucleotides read TGTGCCAGCAGCTTAGTCAGGGCACCTTCGGGCTATGGCTACACCTTC.

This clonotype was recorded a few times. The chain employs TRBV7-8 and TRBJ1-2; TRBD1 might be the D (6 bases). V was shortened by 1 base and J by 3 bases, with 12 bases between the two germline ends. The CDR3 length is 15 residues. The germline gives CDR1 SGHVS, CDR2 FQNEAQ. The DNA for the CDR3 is TGTGCCAGCAGCTTAGTGGGGGGCTGGGACTATGGCTACACCTTC. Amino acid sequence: CASSLVGGWDYGYTF.

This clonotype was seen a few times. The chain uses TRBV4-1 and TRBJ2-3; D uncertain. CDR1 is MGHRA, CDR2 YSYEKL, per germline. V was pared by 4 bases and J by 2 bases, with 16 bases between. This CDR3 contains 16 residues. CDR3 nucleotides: TGCGCCAGCAGCCGGTTGACTGACCCAATCACAGATACGCAGTATTTT. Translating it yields CASSRLTDPITDTQYF.

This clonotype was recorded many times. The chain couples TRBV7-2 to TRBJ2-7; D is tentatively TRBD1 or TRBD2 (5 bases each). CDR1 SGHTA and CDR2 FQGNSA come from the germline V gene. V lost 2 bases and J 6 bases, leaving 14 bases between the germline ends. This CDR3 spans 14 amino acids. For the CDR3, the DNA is TGTGCCAGCAGCTTAAGTGTGGACGGGACCGAGCAGTACTTC. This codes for CASSLSVDGTEQYF.

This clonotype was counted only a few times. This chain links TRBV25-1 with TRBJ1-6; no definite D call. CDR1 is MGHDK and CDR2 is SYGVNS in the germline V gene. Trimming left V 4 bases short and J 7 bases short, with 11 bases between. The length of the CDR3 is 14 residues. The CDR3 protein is CASSVSSRNSPLHF. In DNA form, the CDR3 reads TGTGCCAGCAGTGTATCTTCCCGAAATTCACCCCTCCACTTT.

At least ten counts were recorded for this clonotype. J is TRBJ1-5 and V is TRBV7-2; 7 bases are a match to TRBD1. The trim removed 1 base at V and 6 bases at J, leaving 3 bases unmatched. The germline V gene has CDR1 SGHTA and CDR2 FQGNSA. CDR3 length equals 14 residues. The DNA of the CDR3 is TGTGCCAGCAGCTTAGTCAGGGGGACTCAGCCCCAGCATTTT. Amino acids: CASSLVRGTQPQHF. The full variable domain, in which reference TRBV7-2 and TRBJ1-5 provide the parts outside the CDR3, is GAGVSQSPSNKVTEKGKDVELRCDPISGHTALYWYRQSLGQGLEFLIYFQGNSAPDKSGLPSDRFSAERTGGSVSTLTIQRTQQEDSAVYLCASSLVRGTQPQHFGDGTRLSIL.

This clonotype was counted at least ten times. The CDR3 spells CASSLAGSGGFGELFF. DNA of the CDR3: TGTGCCAGCAGCTTAGCGGGCAGCGGGGGATTCGGGGAGCTGTTTTTT. The chain has TRBV7-6 and TRBJ2-2; TRBD2 matches at 8 bases. V gave up 0 bases and J gave up 7 bases; unmatched junction bases: 7. This CDR3 has 16 residues. Germline values: CDR1 SGHVS, CDR2 FNYEAQ.

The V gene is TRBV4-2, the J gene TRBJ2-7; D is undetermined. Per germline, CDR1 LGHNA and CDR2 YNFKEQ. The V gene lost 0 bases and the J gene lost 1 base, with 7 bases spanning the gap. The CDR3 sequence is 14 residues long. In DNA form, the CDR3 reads TGTGCCAGCAGCCAAGAATACGGGTCCTACGAGCAGTACTTC. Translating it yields CASSQEYGSYEQYF.

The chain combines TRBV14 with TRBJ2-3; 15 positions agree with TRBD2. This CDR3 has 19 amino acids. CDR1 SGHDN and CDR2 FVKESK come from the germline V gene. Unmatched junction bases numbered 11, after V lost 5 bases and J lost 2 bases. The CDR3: CASSSGLAGGLPYTDTQYF. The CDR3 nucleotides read TGTGCCAGCAGCTCGGGACTAGCGGGGGGTCTACCCTACACAGATACGCAGTATTTT.